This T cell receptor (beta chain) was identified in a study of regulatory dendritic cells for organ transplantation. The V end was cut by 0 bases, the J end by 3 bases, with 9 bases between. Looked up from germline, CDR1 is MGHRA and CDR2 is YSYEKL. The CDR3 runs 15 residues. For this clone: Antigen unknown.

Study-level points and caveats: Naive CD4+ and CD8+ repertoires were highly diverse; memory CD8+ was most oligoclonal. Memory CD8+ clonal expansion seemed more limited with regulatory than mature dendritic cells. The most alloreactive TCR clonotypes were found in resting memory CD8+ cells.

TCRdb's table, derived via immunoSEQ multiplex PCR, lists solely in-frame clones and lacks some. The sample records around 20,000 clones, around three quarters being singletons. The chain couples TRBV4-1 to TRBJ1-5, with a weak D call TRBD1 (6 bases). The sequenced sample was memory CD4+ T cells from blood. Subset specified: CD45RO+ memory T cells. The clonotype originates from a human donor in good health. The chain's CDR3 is CASSQDGQLNQPQHF. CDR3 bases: TGCGCCAGCAGCCAAGACGGACAGCTCAATCAGCCCCAGCATTTT.